This TCR beta chain was captured in a study of blood T cell repertoires in COVID-19. About the research overall: Italy, Spain and the United States were the sources of the convalescent and acute COVID-19 samples. Nucleic acid was either cDNA or gDNA, and it came from T cells, B-cell-depleted T cells, or PBMCs.

Germline trimming cut 5 bases from V and 7 bases from J; bases unmatched to any gene: 12. Germline V gene data show CDR1 as MNHEY and CDR2 as SMNVEV (reference sequence). The CDR3 loop spans 17 amino acids. TCRdb's copy holds only in-frame clones and misses some; the assay was immunoSEQ multiplex PCR. This sample has nearly 400,000 clones, with 89% found just once. The chain couples TRBV27 to TRBJ2-1; 12 bases fit TRBD2. Sequencing was carried out using PBMCs or T cells enriched from blood (not recorded which). The receptor was derived from a woman in her thirties who had recovered from COVID-19. CDR3 coding DNA: TGTGCCAGCAGTCCGCCGACTAGCGGGAGATCGGCGAATGAGCAGTTCTTC. This codes for CASSPPTSGRSANEQFF.